These 16 T cell receptor beta chains came from one sample sequenced in a study of PD-L1 blockade in urothelial cancer. Libraries were prepared by immunoSEQ multiplex PCR; TCRdb keeps only in-frame clonotypes and omits some of them. This sample carries 65,000 to 80,000 clones, 75% to 90% of them seen once, and the ten largest clones take 4.5%. Time point of the sample: pretreatment peripheral blood. The sample here was PBMCs, taken around atezolizumab (anti-PD-L1) treatment. These receptors were taken from a man between 70 and 80 years old with urothelial cancer.

J is TRBJ2-5 and V is TRBV7-9, with 9 bases aligning to TRBD2. Looked up from germline, CDR1 is SEHNR and CDR2 is FQNEAQ (reference sequence). Trimming cost V 2 bases and J 2 bases; bases outside gene matches: 9. The CDR3 length is 17 residues. The CDR3: CASSLILAGLIQETQYF. CDR3 DNA: TGTGCCAGCAGCTTAATACTAGCGGGCCTTATTCAAGAGACCCAGTACTTC.

The CDR3 sequence: CASSVRLYEQYF. The CDR3 region has the DNA TGTGCCAGCAGTGTCAGACTCTACGAGCAGTACTTC. The chain combines TRBV2 with TRBJ2-7; D is uncertain. Germline loops: CDR1 SNHLY, CDR2 FYNNEI. Trimming removed 4 bases at V and 3 bases at J, with 7 bases between. This CDR3 is 12 amino acids long.

The rearrangement uses TRBV28 and TRBJ2-5; unclear D gene. V lost 5 bases and J 6 bases, leaving 10 bases between the germline ends. Per the germline V gene, CDR1 is MDHEN and CDR2 is SYDVKM. The CDR3 length is 12 residues. CDR3: CASSGPAQTQYF. CDR3 bases: TGTGCCAGCAGTGGCCCTGCTCAGACCCAGTACTTC.

CDR3 sequence (DNA): TGTGCCATCAGTGATAGAGGGGGTGGGCAAGAGACCCAGTACTTC. Amino acid sequence: CAISDRGGGQETQYF. The J gene is TRBJ2-5, the V gene TRBV10-3, with a possible D match to TRBD1 (6 bases). Germline V gene data show CDR1 as ENHRY and CDR2 as SYGVKD. V was pared by 3 bases and J by 2 bases, with 13 bases between. The CDR3 length is 15 residues.

The rearrangement links TRBV5-5 to TRBJ2-5, with TRBD2 identical over 12 bases. The V segment lost 1 base and the J segment 0 bases; nucleotides outside the gene matches: 4. The CDR3 extends over 17 amino acids. Germline loops: CDR1 SGHKS, CDR2 YYEKEE (reference sequence). Here the CDR3 reads CASSLRTSGTYQETQYF. The CDR3 coding sequence is TGTGCCAGCAGCTTGAGGACTAGCGGGACGTACCAAGAGACCCAGTACTTC.

V gene TRBV9 combines with J gene TRBJ1-3; tentatively, D is TRBD1 (5 bases). The CDR3 sequence is 15 residues long. The germline V gene encodes CDR1 SGDLS and CDR2 YYNGEE. V was shortened by 0 bases and J by 3 bases, with 10 bases between the two germline ends. CDR3 region: CASSVAGADGNTIYF. The CDR3 DNA reads as TGTGCCAGCAGCGTAGCTGGGGCTGATGGAAACACCATATATTTT.

This chain uses TRBV7-2 with TRBJ2-7; 13 bases line up with TRBD2. Per the germline V gene, CDR1 is SGHTA and CDR2 is FQGNSA. Trimming at V came to 5 bases and at J to 4 bases, leaving 2 bases not matched to a gene. CDR3 length: 14 residues. CDR3 nucleotide sequence: TGTGCCAGCAGCCAACTAGCGGGAGGGTACGAGCAGTACTTC. Translation gives CASSQLAGGYEQYF.

CDR3 nucleotide sequence: TGTGCCTGGAGTCGGCAGGGGCCTTATGGCTACACCTTC. Residues: CAWSRQGPYGYTF. The chain combines TRBV30 with TRBJ1-2; possibly TRBD1 for D (6 bases). The CDR3 has 13 amino acids. Germline CDR1 and CDR2: GTSNPN and SVGIG (reference sequence). V lost 2 bases, J lost 5 bases, and 12 bases lay in between.

The genes are TRBV29-1 and TRBJ2-7; D may be TRBD1 (6 bases). CDR3 length: 13 amino acids. Germline lookup yields CDR1 SQVTM and CDR2 ANQGSEA. V dropped 4 bases and J dropped 2 bases, with 12 bases sitting between them. The CDR3 is CSVAGAKTYEQYF. For the CDR3, the DNA is TGCAGCGTTGCAGGGGCCAAAACCTACGAGCAGTACTTC.

This clone turned up a few times. The chain carries TRBV15 and TRBJ2-2; D remains unclear. Trimming pared 5 bases from V and 10 bases from J, leaving 17 bases between. The CDR3 is 14 residues long. From germline, CDR1 is LNHNV and CDR2 YYDKDF (reference sequence). The CDR3 here is CATSAFSRSLELFF. CDR3 coding DNA: TGTGCCACCAGCGCCTTTTCTAGATCCTTGGAGCTGTTTTTT.

The V gene is TRBV5-1, the J gene TRBJ1-1, with TRBD1 matching 11 bases. CDR3 length equals 16 residues. The germline gives CDR1 SGHRS, CDR2 YFSETQ. The J segment lost 1 base and the V segment lost 5 bases, leaving 7 bases of the junction unmatched. CDR3 residues: CASRVDRGLTNTEAFF. The CDR3 bases are TGCGCCAGCAGGGTGGACAGGGGGCTTACGAACACTGAAGCTTTCTTT.

This chain links TRBV27 with TRBJ2-7; D is undetermined. The germline CDR1 and CDR2 sequences are MNHEY and SMNVEV (reference sequence). The CDR3 has 14 amino acids. Between the trimmed V and J ends, which lost 3 bases and 0 bases, there was a span of 9 bases. In DNA form, the CDR3 reads TGTGCCAGCAGTTTTGGGCAGATCTCCTACGAGCAGTACTTC. Protein sequence: CASSFGQISYEQYF.

This clone came up once. The CDR3 nucleotides read TGTGCCAGTAGTCTCTTGACTAGCGGGGGAATCTACAATGAGCAGTTCTTC. This sequence encodes CASSLLTSGGIYNEQFF. The chain uses TRBV19 and TRBJ2-1; 12 bases line up with TRBD2. Germline assignment: CDR1 LNHDA and CDR2 SQIVND (reference sequence). This CDR3 has 17 amino acids. The junction had 8 bases not matched to a gene; V was cut back by 5 bases and J by 3 bases.

V is TRBV27 and J is TRBJ2-4, with a possible D match to TRBD2 (6 bases). Germline V gene sequence: CDR1 MNHEY, CDR2 SMNVEV (reference sequence). The CDR3 runs 14 residues. V lost 6 bases and J lost 7, with 16 bases in between. DNA of the CDR3: TGTGCCAGCAGAGCTGACCCGGGAGCGAACATTCAGTACTTC. This translates into CASRADPGANIQYF.

J is TRBJ2-1 and V is TRBV5-6, with TRBD1 identical over 7 bases. V was clipped by 6 bases and J by 6 bases; unmatched bases: 3. Germline V CDR1 and CDR2: SGHDT, YYEEEE. This CDR3 is built from 12 residues. The CDR3 loop reads CASNYRGNEQFF. The CDR3 DNA sequence: TGTGCCAGCAACTACAGGGGCAATGAGCAGTTCTTC.

This chain's CDR3 is CASSIRGRNTGELFF. The CDR3 nucleotides read TGTGCCAGCAGCATCAGGGGGCGGAACACCGGGGAGCTGTTTTTT. V gene TRBV5-6 combines with J gene TRBJ2-2, with 8 bases fitting TRBD1. Losses at the gene ends were 4 bases for V and 1 base for J; bases not matched to a gene: 3. The germline V gene encodes CDR1 SGHDT and CDR2 YYEEEE. The CDR3 totals 15 residues.